This record concerns one T cell receptor beta chain sequence. V was pared by 2 bases and J by 4 bases, with 10 bases between. Looked up from germline, CDR1 is SGHRS and CDR2 is YFSETQ. This CDR3 contains 14 residues. Some clones are missing from TCRdb's copy, which holds only in-frame ones; the method was immunoSEQ multiplex PCR. The profile shows more than 300,000 clones, over 75% of them singletons. This entry comes from a study of blood T cell repertoires in COVID-19. Sample: PBMCs or T cells enriched from blood (not recorded which). This clonotype was sampled from a man aged 35 to 55 in a cohort exposed to, infected with or recovered from COVID-19 (not recorded which). J is TRBJ1-3 and V is TRBV5-1; possible D gene TRBD1, 6 bases. This chain's CDR3 is CASSFGTPGNTIYF. The CDR3 DNA sequence: TGCGCCAGCAGCTTCGGGACACCCGGAAACACCATATATTTT.